These 10 T cell receptor beta chains were sequenced from one sample in a study of blood T cells in healthy people across ages (dated by TCRdb to the mid-2010s). Receptor amplification or capture employed 5' RACE. Sequencing used an Illumina HiSeq 2500. A second PCR of roughly 7 to 12 cycles was run with a J-beta primer mix and a sample-barcoded 5' primer. In TCRdb, the public reads were trimmed at Q25 with fastp and aligned with MiXCR, with productive beta chains retained. Under each unique CDR3 protein, matching rows form one entry showing the most common genes and DNA. In all, the sample holds more than 650,000 distinct CDR3 sequences, and about a fifth of those were seen once. The ten biggest clones cover under 25% of the sample. Sequences were obtained from blood. The receptors originated from a man between 65 and 85 years old in good health.

The J gene is TRBJ2-7, the V gene TRBV7-9; 7 nucleotides agree with TRBD1. Germline CDR1 SEHNR, CDR2 FQNEAQ (reference sequence). This CDR3 contains 16 residues. With 3 bases clipped from V and 5 bases from J, the junction kept 13 bases outside the gene matches. In DNA, the CDR3 is TGTGCCAGCAGCTTTCACGTCGTGACAGGGCCCAACGAGCAGTACTTC. Encoded protein: CASSFHVVTGPNEQYF.

This clonotype was recorded a few times. CDR3 sequence (DNA): TGTGCCAGCAGAGGCGGGATCCACCGGTACGAGCAGTACTTC. Translated, it gives CASRGGIHRYEQYF. This chain connects TRBV28 to TRBJ2-7; tentatively, D is TRBD2 (6 bases). Trimming cost V 6 bases and J 4 bases, with 16 bases left between them. Germline CDR1 is MDHEN and CDR2 is SYDVKM. This CDR3 contains 14 residues.

This chain uses TRBV4-2 with TRBJ2-1, with D perhaps TRBD2 (5 bases). V lost 0 bases and J 4 bases, leaving 13 bases between the germline ends. The CDR3 totals 16 residues. Looked up from germline, CDR1 is LGHNA and CDR2 is YNFKEQ. The chain's CDR3 is CASSQDKAVTYNEQFF. The CDR3, as DNA: TGTGCCAGCAGCCAAGACAAAGCGGTAACTTACAATGAGCAGTTCTTC.

This sequence joins TRBV20-1 and TRBJ2-3; tentatively, D is TRBD2 (5 bases). CDR1 and CDR2 (germline): DFQATT, SNEGSKA (reference sequence). The CDR3 covers 16 residues. With 3 bases removed from V and 1 base from J, the gap between germline ends came to 17 bases. CDR3 loop: CSASPHSFSGTDTQYF. The CDR3 nucleotides are TGCAGTGCTAGCCCTCATAGTTTTAGCGGCACAGATACGCAGTATTTT.

This chain uses TRBV30 with TRBJ2-3, with TRBD1 matching over 12 bases. Trimming at V came to 2 bases and at J to 3 bases, leaving 6 bases not matched to a gene. The CDR3 totals 16 residues. CDR1 and CDR2 from the germline V gene are GTSNPN and SVGIG (reference sequence). CDR3 region: CAWSLGTGGETDTQYF. CDR3 nucleotide sequence: TGTGCCTGGAGTCTGGGGACAGGGGGCGAAACAGATACGCAGTATTTT.

The gene calls are TRBV6-6 and TRBJ2-2; D uncertain. This CDR3 has 15 residues. The germline V gene has CDR1 MNHNY and CDR2 SVGAGI (reference sequence). V dropped 7 bases and J dropped 4 bases, with 16 bases sitting between them. Here the CDR3 DNA reads TGTGCCAGCATTCAACTCGACCGTCGCACCGGGGAGCTGTTTTTT. Translated, it gives CASIQLDRRTGELFF.

In its sample, this clonotype was seen many times. The rearrangement uses TRBV6-5 and TRBJ2-6, with D perhaps TRBD1 (5 bases). The CDR3 has 13 residues. The V end was cut by 11 bases, the J end by 0 bases, with 8 bases between. Germline V lookup: CDR1 MNHEY, CDR2 SVGAGI. CDR3 sequence: CAVRGSGANVLTF. In DNA form, the CDR3 reads TGTGCCGTAAGGGGCTCTGGGGCCAACGTCCTGACTTTC.

The count of this clonotype is one. This rearrangement joins TRBV24-1 to TRBJ2-5; no reliable D call. Germline-derived CDR1 and CDR2 are KGHDR and SFDVKD. Trimming took off 5 bases at V and 0 bases at J, with 6 bases between the two ends. This CDR3 spans 13 amino acids. CDR3 sequence (DNA): TGTGCCACCAGTGCTACAGACCAAGAGACCCAGTACTTC. Translating gives CATSATDQETQYF.

This rearrangement joins TRBV9 to TRBJ1-6; 9 bases are a match to TRBD1. J gave up 7 bases and V 3 bases, and 5 bases lay outside the gene matches. Germline V gene sequence: CDR1 SGDLS, CDR2 YYNGEE. This CDR3 has 15 amino acids. CDR3 coding DNA: TGTGCCAGCAGCGCCACCGGGACAGGGAATTCACCCCTCCACTTT. Its protein is CASSATGTGNSPLHF.

The V gene is TRBV5-1, the J gene TRBJ2-5; possibly TRBD1 for D (6 bases). The CDR3 consists of 15 residues. Germline CDR1 SGHRS, CDR2 YFSETQ. V was trimmed by 4 bases and J by 5 bases, leaving 18 bases between them. The CDR3 bases are TGCGCCAGCAGCGTTGATACAGGGAAGAGGGAGACCCAGTACTTC. Protein product: CASSVDTGKRETQYF.